This entry features one T cell receptor beta chain sequence. Its antigen remains undetermined. Per-base qualities were not stored, and no clone one base away is much larger. This record belongs to a study of chemoradiotherapy in HPV16-positive cancers (dated by TCRdb to 2021 to 2024). With respect to the entire study: Using functional T-cell assays on cells from a couple of HPV16-positive patients, the researchers defined candidate HPV-specific T-cell clones and common TCR motifs. The study asked whether T-cell immunity against the HPV oncoproteins E6 and E7 changes during chemoradiotherapy and whether it affects survival. Next, the candidate HPV-specific TCRs and motifs were followed in TCR repertoires from 80 to 90 patients with HPV-related cancers. General conclusions and limits of the study: Expansion of candidate HPV-specific clones and E7-related TCR motifs was observed in the tumor microenvironment during treatment, whereas no such expansion was observed for non-HPV-specific T cells. Only a couple of HPV16-positive patients were used to derive the functional definition of HPV-specific T cells, and the survival association was reported for HPV16-positive patients. In HPV16-positive patients, expansion of HPV-responsive T cells during chemoradiotherapy was found to be associated with improved recurrence-free survival.

Repertoires were sampled repeatedly over the course of chemoradiotherapy, so clonal expansion could be followed in the tumor microenvironment. The library was prepared using the immunoSEQ multiplex PCR assay. Sourced from immuneACCESS, this table was stored by TCRdb with only in-frame sequences that have V and J called. A share of the clones is absent; for the studies checked, an unresolved V gene accounts for under half, and the remainder has no known explanation. The sample records about 39,000 clones, 65% to 80% of which are singletons. The top ten clones comprise 4.5% to 6.5% of the sample. The CDR3 runs 16 residues from the cysteine to the phenylalanine. This entry keeps only the CDR3 DNA: 48 bases, framed from base 1. CDR1 and CDR2 are read off the germline V gene as SQVTM and ANQGSEA. V has 3 bases trimmed and J has 4 bases trimmed; junction bases matching no gene number 10.

The TCR sequence derives from a human donor with HPV-associated anogenital cancer. The sample here was blood, taken from a patient who underwent chemoradiotherapy. In this chain, TRBV29-1 is recombined with TRBJ1-3, and 9 bases in between align with TRBD1. The nucleotides read TGCAGCGTTGACACAGGGGGCGCGGGGCGAGGAAACACCATATATTTT. This sequence encodes CSVDTGGAGRGNTIYF.